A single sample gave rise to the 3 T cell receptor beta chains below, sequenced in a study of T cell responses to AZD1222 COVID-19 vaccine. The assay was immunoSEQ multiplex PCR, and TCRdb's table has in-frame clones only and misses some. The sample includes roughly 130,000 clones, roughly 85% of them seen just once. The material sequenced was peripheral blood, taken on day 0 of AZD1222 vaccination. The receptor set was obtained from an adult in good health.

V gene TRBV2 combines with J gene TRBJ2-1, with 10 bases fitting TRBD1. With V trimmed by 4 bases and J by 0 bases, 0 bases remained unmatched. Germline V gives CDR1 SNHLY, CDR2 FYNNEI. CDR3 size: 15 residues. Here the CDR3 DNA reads TGTGCCAGCAGTGGGACAGGGGGCTCCTACAATGAGCAGTTCTTC. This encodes CASSGTGGSYNEQFF. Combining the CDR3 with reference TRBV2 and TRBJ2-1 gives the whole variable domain EPEVTQTPSHQVTQMGQEVILRCVPISNHLYFYWYRQILGQKVEFLVSFYNNEISEKSEIFDDQFSVERPDGSNFTLKIRSTKLEDSAMYFCASSGTGGSYNEQFFGPGTRLTVL.

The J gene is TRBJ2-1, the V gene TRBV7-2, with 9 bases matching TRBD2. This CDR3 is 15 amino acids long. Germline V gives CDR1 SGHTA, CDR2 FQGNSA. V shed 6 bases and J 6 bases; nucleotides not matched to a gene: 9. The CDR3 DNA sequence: TGTGCCAGCAGGTCAGGGGGGACTAGCATCAATGAGCAGTTCTTC. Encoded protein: CASRSGGTSINEQFF.

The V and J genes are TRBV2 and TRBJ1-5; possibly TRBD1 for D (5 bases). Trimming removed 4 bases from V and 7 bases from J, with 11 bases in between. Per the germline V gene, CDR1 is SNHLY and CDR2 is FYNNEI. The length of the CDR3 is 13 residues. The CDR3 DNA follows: TGTGCCAGCAGTGGGGGGGGGTTCCAGCCCCAGCATTTT. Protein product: CASSGGGFQPQHF.